This TCR beta chain was sequenced in a study of T cells in Graves' hyperthyroidism and ophthalmopathy. About the study: Any treatment followed the collection of peripheral blood at initial diagnosis. The study's findings and limits: Before onset, ophthalmopathy was predicted by the model a median 6.5 months earlier.

This clonotype was recorded at least ten times. Its antigen is unknown. RNA transcripts yielded amplified TCR beta CDR3 regions. An initial round of RT-PCR targeting the TCR CDR3 relied on the HTBI primer set. TCRdb redid the calling of the multiplex PCR reads with MiXCR, one entry per CDR3 protein. Of a few hundred thousand distinct CDR3 sequences in the sample, approximately 19% are singletons; the top ten hold around 4%. Hyperthyroidism in the patients, aged 18 to 65, was newly diagnosed and under 2 months in duration. Each diagnosis drew on symptoms, thyroxine, TRAb, thyroid ultrasound and orbital computed tomography findings. The clonotype comes from a woman aged 18-29 years with Graves' hyperthyroidism. Material for sequencing was blood.

CDR3 region: CASVRTEMNTEAFF. The DNA for the CDR3 is TGTGCCAGCGTTAGGACAGAAATGAACACTGAAGCTTTCTTT. This chain uses TRBV2 with TRBJ1-1; TRBD1 might be the D (6 bases). V lost 8 bases to trimming and J lost 0 bases, with 13 bases between them. The CDR3 is made up of 14 amino acids. From germline, CDR1 is SNHLY and CDR2 FYNNEI.